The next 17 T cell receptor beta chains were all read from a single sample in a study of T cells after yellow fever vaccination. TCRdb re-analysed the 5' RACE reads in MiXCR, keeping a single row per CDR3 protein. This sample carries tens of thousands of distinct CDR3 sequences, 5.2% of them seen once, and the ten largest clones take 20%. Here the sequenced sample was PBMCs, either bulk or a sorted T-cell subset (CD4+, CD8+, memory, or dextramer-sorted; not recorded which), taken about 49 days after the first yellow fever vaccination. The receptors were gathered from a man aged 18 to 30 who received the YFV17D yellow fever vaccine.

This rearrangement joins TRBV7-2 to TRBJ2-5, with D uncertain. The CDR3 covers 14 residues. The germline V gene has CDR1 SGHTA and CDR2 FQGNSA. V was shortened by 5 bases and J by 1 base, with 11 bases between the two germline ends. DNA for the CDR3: TGTGCCAGCAGCCTCGGCCGCTCCCAAGAGACCCAGTACTTC. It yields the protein CASSLGRSQETQYF.

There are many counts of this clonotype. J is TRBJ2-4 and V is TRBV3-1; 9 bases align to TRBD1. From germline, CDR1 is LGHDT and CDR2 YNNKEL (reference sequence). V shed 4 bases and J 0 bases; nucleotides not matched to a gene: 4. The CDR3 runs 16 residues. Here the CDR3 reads CASSLGTGIAKNIQYF. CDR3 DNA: TGTGCCAGCAGCCTCGGGACAGGGATAGCCAAAAACATTCAGTACTTC.

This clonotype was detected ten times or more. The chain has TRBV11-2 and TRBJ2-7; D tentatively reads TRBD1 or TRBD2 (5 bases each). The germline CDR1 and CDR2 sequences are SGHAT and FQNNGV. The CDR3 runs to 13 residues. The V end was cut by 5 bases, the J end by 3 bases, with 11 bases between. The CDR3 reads CASSPRDGYEQYV. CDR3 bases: TGTGCCAGCAGCCCTCGGGACGGCTACGAGCAGTACGTC.

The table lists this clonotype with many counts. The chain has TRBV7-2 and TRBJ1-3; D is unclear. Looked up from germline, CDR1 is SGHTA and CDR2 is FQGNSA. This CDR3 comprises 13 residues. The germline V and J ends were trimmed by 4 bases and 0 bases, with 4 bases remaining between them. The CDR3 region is CASSWDSGNTIYF. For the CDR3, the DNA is TGTGCCAGCAGCTGGGACTCTGGAAACACCATATATTTT.

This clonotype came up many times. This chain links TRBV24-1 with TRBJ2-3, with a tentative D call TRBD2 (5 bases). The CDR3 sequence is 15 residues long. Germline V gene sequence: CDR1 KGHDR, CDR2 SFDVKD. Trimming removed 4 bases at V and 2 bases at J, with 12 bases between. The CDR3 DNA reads TGTGCCACCAGTGAGTCCGGGATCCACACAGATACGCAGTATTTT. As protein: CATSESGIHTDTQYF.

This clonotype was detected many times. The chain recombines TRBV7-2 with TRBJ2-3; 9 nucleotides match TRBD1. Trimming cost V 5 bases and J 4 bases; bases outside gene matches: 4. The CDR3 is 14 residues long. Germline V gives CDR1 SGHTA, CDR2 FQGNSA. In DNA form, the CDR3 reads TGTGCCAGCAGCCAGGACAGGGGAGCAGATACGCAGTATTTT. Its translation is CASSQDRGADTQYF.

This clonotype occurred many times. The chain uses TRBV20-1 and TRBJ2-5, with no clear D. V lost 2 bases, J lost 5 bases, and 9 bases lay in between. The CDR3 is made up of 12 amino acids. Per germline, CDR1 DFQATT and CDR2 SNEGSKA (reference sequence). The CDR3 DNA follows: TGCAGTGCTAGACTAGTTTCGGAGACCCAGTACTTC. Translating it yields CSARLVSETQYF.

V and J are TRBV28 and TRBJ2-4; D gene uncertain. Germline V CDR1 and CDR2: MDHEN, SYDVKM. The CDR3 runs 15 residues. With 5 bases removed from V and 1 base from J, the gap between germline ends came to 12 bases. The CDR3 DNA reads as TGTGCCAGCAGTCCGGGTACGAGGGCCAAAAACATTCAGTACTTC. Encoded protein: CASSPGTRAKNIQYF.

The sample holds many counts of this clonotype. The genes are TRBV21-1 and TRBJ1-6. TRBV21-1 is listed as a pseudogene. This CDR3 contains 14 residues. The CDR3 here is CASSRRRGNSPLHF. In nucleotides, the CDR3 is TGTGCCAGCAGCCGTCGGAGGGGCAATTCACCCCTCCACTTT.

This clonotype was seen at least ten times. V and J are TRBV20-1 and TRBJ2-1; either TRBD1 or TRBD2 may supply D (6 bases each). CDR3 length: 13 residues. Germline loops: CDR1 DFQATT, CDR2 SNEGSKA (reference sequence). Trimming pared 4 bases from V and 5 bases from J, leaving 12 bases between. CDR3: CSATGAIDNEQFF. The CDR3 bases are TGCAGTGCTACGGGGGCAATTGACAATGAGCAGTTCTTC.

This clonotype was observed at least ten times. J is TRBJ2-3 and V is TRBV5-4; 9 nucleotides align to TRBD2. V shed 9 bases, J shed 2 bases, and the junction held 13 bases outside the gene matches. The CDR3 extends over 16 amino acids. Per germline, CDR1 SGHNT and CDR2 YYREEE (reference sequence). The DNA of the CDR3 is TGTGCCACATCCGGGCGGGGGGGCCCTAACACAGATACGCAGTATTTT. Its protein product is CATSGRGGPNTDTQYF.

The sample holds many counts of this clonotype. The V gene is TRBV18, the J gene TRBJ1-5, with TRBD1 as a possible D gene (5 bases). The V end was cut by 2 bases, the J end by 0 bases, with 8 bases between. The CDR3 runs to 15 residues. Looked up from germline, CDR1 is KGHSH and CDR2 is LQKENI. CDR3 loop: CASSPDSNSNQPQHF. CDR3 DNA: TGTGCCAGCTCACCAGACAGTAATAGCAATCAGCCCCAGCATTTT.

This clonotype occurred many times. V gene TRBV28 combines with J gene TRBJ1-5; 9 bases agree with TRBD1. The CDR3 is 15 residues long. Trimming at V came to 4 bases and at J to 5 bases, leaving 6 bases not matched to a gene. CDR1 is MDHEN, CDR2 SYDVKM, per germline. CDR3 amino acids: CASSSGQGWHQPQHF. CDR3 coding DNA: TGTGCCAGCAGTTCGGGACAGGGTTGGCATCAGCCCCAGCATTTT.

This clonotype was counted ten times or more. The CDR3 spells CASSFISSGRIQPQHF. For the CDR3, the DNA is TGTGCCAGCAGTTTTATCTCGTCCGGGCGTATTCAGCCCCAGCATTTT. The rearrangement uses TRBV28 and TRBJ1-5; no clear D gene. With 3 bases removed from V and 6 bases from J, the gap between germline ends came to 18 bases. CDR1 and CDR2 from the germline V gene are MDHEN and SYDVKM. The CDR3 totals 16 residues.

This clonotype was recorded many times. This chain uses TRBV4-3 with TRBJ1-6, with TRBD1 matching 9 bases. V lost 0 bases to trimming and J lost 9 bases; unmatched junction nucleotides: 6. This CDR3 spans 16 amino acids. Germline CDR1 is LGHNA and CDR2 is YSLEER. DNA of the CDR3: TGCGCCAGCAGCCAAGATCCTGGGACAGGGATTTCACCCCTCCACTTT. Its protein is CASSQDPGTGISPLHF.

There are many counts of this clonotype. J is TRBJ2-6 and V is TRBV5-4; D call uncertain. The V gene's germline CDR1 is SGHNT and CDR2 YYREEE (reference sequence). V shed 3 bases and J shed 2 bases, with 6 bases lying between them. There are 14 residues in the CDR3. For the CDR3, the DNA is TGTGCCAGCAGCTATCCGACTGGGGCCAACGTCCTGACTTTC. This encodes CASSYPTGANVLTF.

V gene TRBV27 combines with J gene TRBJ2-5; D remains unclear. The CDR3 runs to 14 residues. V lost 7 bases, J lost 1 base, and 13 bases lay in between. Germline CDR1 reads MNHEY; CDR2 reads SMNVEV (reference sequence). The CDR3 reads CASKTMAVQETQYF. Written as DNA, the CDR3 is TGTGCCAGCAAAACGATGGCAGTCCAAGAGACCCAGTACTTC.